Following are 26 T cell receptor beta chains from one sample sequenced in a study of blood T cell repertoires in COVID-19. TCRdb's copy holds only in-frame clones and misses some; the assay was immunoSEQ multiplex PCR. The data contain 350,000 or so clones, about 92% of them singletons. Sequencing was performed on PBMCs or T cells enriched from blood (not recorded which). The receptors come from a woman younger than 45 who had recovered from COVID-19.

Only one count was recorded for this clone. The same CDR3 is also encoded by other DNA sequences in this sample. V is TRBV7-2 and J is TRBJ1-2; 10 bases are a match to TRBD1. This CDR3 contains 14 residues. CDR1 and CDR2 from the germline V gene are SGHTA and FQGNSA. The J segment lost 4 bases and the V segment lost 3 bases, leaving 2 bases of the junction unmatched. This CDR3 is CASSLGDRGYGYTF. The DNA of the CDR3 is TGTGCCAGCAGCTTGGGGGACAGGGGCTATGGCTACACCTTC.

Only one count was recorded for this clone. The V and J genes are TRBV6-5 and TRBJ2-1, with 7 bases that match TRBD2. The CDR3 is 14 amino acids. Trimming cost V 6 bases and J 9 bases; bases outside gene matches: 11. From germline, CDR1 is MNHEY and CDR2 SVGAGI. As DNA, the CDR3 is TGTGCCAGCAGACTTCCCGGGACTAAGGGTGAGCAGTTCTTC. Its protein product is CASRLPGTKGEQFF.

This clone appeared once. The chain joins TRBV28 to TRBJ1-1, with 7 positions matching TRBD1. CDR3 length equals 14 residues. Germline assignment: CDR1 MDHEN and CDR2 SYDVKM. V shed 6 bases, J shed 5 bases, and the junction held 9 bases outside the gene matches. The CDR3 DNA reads TGTGCCAGCAGCACGTCAGGGGGAGAGACTGAAGCTTTCTTT. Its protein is CASSTSGGETEAFF.

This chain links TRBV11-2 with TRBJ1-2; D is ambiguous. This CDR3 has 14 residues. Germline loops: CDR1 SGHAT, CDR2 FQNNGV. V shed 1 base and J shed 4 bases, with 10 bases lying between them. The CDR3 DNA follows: TGTGCCAGCAGCTTAGGGCCAGGTAGCTATGGCTACACCTTC. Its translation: CASSLGPGSYGYTF.

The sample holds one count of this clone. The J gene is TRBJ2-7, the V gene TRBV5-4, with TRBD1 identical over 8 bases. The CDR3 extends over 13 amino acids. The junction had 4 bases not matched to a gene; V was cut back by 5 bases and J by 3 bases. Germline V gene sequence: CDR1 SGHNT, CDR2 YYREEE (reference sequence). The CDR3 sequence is CASSAGQGYEQYF. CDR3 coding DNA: TGTGCCAGCAGTGCTGGACAGGGCTACGAGCAGTACTTC.

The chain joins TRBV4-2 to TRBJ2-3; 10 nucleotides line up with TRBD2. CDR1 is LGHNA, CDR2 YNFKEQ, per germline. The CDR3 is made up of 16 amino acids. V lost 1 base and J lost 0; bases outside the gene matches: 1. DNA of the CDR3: TGTGCCAGCAGCCAAGGAGCGGGGGGGAGCACAGATACGCAGTATTTT. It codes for CASSQGAGGSTDTQYF.

CDR3: CASSQRAGANVLTF. The CDR3 DNA sequence: TGCGCCAGCAGCCAACGAGCGGGGGCCAACGTCCTGACTTTC. The chain has TRBV4-3 and TRBJ2-6; no clear D gene. V was trimmed by 2 bases and J by 4 bases, leaving 6 bases between them. There are 14 residues in the CDR3. Germline values: CDR1 LGHNA, CDR2 YSLEER.

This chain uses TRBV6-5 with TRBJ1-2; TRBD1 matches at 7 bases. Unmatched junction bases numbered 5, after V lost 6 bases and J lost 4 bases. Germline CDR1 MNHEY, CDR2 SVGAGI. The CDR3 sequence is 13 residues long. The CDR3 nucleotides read TGTGCCAGCAGCAACAGGGGCGCCTATGGCTACACCTTC. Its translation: CASSNRGAYGYTF.

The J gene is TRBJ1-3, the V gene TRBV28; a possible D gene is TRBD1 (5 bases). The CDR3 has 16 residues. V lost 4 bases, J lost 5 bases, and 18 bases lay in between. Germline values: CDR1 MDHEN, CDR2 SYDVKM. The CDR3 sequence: CASSSPGLGERNTIYF. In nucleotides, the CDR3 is TGTGCCAGCAGTTCACCCGGCCTAGGGGAACGAAACACCATATATTTT.

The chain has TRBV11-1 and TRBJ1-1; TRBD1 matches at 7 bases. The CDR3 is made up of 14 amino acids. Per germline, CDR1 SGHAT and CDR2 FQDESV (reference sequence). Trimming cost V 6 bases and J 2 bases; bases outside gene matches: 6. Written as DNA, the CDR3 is TGTGCCAGCAGTTCAGGGGGTAGAAACACTGAAGCTTTCTTT. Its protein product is CASSSGGRNTEAFF.

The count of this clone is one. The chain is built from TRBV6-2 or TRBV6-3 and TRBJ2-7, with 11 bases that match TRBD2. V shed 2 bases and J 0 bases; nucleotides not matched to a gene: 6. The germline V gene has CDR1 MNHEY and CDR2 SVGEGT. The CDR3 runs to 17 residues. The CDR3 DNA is TGTGCCAGCAGTTACGGGACTAGCGGTTTGAGCTCCTACGAGCAGTACTTC. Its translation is CASSYGTSGLSSYEQYF.

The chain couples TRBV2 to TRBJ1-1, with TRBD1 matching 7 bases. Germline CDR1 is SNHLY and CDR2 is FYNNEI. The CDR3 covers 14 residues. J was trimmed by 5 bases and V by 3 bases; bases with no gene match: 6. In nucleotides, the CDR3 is TGTGCCAGCAGTGATAAGGCAGGGGGGACTGAAGCTTTCTTT. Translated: CASSDKAGGTEAFF.

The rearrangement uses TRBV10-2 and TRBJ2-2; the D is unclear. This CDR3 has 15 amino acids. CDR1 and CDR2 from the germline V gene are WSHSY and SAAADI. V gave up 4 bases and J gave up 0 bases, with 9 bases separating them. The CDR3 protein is CASSGGDANTGELFF. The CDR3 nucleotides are TGCGCCAGCAGTGGCGGCGACGCGAACACCGGGGAGCTGTTTTTT.

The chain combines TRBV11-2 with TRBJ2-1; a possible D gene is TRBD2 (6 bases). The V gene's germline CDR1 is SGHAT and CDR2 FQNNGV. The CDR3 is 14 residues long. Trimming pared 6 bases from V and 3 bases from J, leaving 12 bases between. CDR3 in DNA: TGTGCCAGCAGTGGGAGGCCGCACTACAATGAGCAGTTCTTC. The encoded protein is CASSGRPHYNEQFF. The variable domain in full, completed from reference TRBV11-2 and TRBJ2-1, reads EAGVAQSPRYKIIEKRQSVAFWCNPISGHATLYWYQQILGQGPKLLIQFQNNGVVDDSQLPKDRFSAERLKGVDSTLKIQPAKLEDSAVYLCASSGRPHYNEQFFGPGTRLTVL.

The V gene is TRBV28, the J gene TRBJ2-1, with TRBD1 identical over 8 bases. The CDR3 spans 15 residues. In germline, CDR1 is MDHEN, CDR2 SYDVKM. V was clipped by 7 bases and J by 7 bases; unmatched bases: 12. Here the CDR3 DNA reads TGTGCCAGCATGCCCCAGGGGGCAAGGCGGAATGAGCAGTTCTTC. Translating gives CASMPQGARRNEQFF. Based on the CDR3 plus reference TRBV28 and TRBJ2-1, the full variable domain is DVKVTQSSRYLVKRTGEKVFLECVQDMDHENMFWYRQDPGLGLRLIYFSYDVKMKEKGDIPEGYSVSREKKERFSLILESASTNQTSMYLCASMPQGARRNEQFFGPGTRLTVL.

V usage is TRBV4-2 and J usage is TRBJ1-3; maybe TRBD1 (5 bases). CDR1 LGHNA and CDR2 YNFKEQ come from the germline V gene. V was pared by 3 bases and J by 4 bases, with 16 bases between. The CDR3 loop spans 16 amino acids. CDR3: CASSQERQPLGNTIYF. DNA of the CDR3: TGTGCCAGCAGCCAGGAAAGACAGCCCCTAGGAAACACCATATATTTT.

The CDR3 reads CASSPLAEPSRNIQYF. As DNA, the CDR3 is TGTGCCAGCAGCCCTTTAGCGGAACCTAGTAGAAACATTCAGTACTTC. The V call is TRBV4-2, the J call TRBJ2-4, with a possible D match to TRBD2 (6 bases). CDR1 is LGHNA, CDR2 YNFKEQ, per germline. The CDR3 runs 16 residues. Between the trimmed V and J ends, which lost 4 bases and 6 bases, there was a span of 19 bases.

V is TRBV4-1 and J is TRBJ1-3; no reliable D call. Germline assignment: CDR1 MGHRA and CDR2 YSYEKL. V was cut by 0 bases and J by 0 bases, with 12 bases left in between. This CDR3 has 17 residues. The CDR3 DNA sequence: TGCGCCAGCAGCCAAGATTTCGGACTGACCTCTGGAAACACCATATATTTT. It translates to CASSQDFGLTSGNTIYF.

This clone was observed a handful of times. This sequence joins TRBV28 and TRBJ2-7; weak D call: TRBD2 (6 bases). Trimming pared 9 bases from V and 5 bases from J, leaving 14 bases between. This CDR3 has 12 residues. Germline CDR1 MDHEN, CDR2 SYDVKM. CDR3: CASHRGRNEQYF. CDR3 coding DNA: TGTGCCAGTCACCGGGGGAGGAACGAGCAGTACTTC.

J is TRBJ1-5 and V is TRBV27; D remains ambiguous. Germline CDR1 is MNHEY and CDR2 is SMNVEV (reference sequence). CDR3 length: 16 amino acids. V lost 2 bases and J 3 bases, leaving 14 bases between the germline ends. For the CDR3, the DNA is TGTGCCAGCAGTTTAAGAGCCACTGATATCAATCAGCCCCAGCATTTT. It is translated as CASSLRATDINQPQHF.

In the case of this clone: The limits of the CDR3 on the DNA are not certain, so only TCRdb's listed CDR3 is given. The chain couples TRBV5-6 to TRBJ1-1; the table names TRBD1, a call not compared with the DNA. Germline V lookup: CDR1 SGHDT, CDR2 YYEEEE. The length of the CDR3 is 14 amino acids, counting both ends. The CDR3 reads CASSLVLAQAEAFF.

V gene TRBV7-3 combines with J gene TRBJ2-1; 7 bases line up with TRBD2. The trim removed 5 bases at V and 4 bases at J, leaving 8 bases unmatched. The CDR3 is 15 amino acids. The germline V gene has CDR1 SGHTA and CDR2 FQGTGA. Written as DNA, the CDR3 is TGTGCCAGCAGCCGGGAACCGGGACTATACAATGAGCAGTTCTTC. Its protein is CASSREPGLYNEQFF.

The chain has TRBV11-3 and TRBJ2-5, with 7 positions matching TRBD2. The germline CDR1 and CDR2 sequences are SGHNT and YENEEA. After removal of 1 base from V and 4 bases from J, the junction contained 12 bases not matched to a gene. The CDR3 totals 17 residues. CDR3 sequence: CASSLGEASGVVETQYF. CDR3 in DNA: TGTGCCAGCAGCTTAGGAGAGGCGAGCGGGGTTGTAGAGACCCAGTACTTC.

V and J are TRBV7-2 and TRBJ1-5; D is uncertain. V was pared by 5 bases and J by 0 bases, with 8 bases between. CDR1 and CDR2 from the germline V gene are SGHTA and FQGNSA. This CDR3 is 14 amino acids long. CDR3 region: CASSLQHSNQPQHF. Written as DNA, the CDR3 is TGTGCCAGCAGCCTACAGCATAGCAATCAGCCCCAGCATTTT.

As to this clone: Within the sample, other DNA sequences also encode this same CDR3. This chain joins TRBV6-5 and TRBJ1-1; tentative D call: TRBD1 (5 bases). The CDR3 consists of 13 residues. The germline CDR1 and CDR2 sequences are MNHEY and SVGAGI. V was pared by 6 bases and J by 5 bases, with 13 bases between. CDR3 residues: CASSRGVGTEAFF. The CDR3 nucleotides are TGTGCCAGCAGCCGGGGGGTGGGTACTGAAGCTTTCTTT.

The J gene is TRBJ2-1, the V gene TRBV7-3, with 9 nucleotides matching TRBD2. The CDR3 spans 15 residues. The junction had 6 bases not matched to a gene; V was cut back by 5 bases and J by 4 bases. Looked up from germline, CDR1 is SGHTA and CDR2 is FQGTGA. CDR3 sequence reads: CASSLDSGGYNEQFF. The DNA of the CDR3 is TGTGCCAGCAGCCTCGACAGCGGGGGGTACAATGAGCAGTTCTTC.